This entry lists 5 T cell receptor beta chains sequenced from one sample in a study of neurological immune-mediated disorders. TCRdb used MiXCR to reprocess the 5' RACE reads, holding one entry per CDR3 protein. The table includes about 59,000 distinct CDR3 sequences, under 30% detected once. Time point here: technical triplicate 2. The sequencing sample was made of PBMCs. These receptors came from a man aged 60 to 75 with HTLV-1-associated myelopathy (HAM/TSP).

This clonotype was counted ten times or more. The chain recombines TRBV7-9 with TRBJ1-1; TRBD1 might be the D (5 bases). Trimming took off 2 bases at V and 5 bases at J, with 12 bases between the two ends. CDR1 is SEHNR, CDR2 FQNEAQ, per germline (reference sequence). There are 14 residues in the CDR3. The CDR3 DNA reads as TGTGCCAGCAGCTTATCCAGCAGGGAGACTGAAGCTTTCTTT. It is translated as CASSLSSRETEAFF.

This clonotype was seen only a few times. CDR3 in DNA: TGTGCCAGCAGTTTAGGCAGGGCAGTAGATCAGCCCCAGCATTTT. It is translated as CASSLGRAVDQPQHF. The rearrangement uses TRBV12-3 or TRBV12-4 and TRBJ1-5, with a weak D call TRBD1 (5 bases). The germline V and J ends were trimmed by 1 base and 5 bases, with 12 bases remaining between them. The CDR3 is 15 residues long.

The count of this clonotype is one. Sequence at one end of the junction differs from germline and may be a read error. The chain couples TRBV12-3 or TRBV12-4 to TRBJ1-1; maybe TRBD1 (6 bases). The CDR3 sequence is 14 residues long. DNA for the CDR3: TGTGCCAGTAGTTTAGCGGGGACACAAACTGAAGCTTTCTTT. Its protein product is CASSLAGTQTEAFF.

The sample holds many counts of this clonotype. This rearrangement joins TRBV6-7 to TRBJ2-7, with 8 bases matching TRBD1. TRBV6-7 is sorted into the ORF group, with uncertain function. This CDR3 is 13 amino acids long. Trimming at V came to 2 bases and at J to 3 bases, leaving 0 bases not matched to a gene. The CDR3: CASSYTGGYEQYF. CDR3 DNA sequence: TGTGCCAGCAGTTACACAGGGGGCTACGAGCAGTACTTC.

This clonotype was recorded at least ten times. This chain links TRBV15 with TRBJ1-2, with 11 nucleotides matching TRBD1. This CDR3 region has 17 residues. Germline CDR1 LNHNV, CDR2 YYDKDF (reference sequence). J gave up 8 bases and V 3 bases, and 14 bases lay outside the gene matches. CDR3 coding DNA: TGTGCCACCAGCAGGGGCGGAATCGGGACAGGGGGATTCGGCTACACCTTC. Amino acids: CATSRGGIGTGGFGYTF.